This T cell receptor beta chain originates from a study of T cell responses to AZD1222 COVID-19 vaccine. Findings and limits, study-wide: Donors were largely white British and mainly female; clonal diversity was possibly underestimated.

Profiled with immunoSEQ multiplex PCR; TCRdb holds only in-frame clones, not every one. This table has around 94,000 clones, 85% to 90% appearing once. Of note for this clone: Its antigen is not known.

Between the trimmed V and J ends, which lost 3 bases and 4 bases, there was a span of 9 bases. Germline V gene sequence: CDR1 KGHSH, CDR2 LQKENI. The CDR3 has 13 amino acids. The clonotype was recovered from an adult in good health. The sequenced sample was peripheral blood, obtained on day 0 of AZD1222 vaccination. V gene TRBV18 combines with J gene TRBJ1-2; D is perhaps TRBD1 (5 bases). In DNA, the CDR3 is TGTGCCAGCTCACCGGGTGGGGCCTATGGCTACACCTTC. Its protein product is CASSPGGAYGYTF.